This T cell receptor beta chain appears in the sequencing data of a study of blood T cell repertoires in COVID-19. Whole-study context: Nucleic acid was either cDNA or gDNA, and it came from T cells, B-cell-depleted T cells, or PBMCs.

V was clipped by 6 bases and J by 5 bases, with 5 bases between them. The germline V gene has CDR1 LGHNA and CDR2 YNFKEQ. The CDR3 has 11 residues. Here immunoSEQ multiplex PCR was the method, and the copy in TCRdb shows in-frame clones only, minus some. The table includes about 180,000 clones, around 88% detected once. The specimen was peripheral blood. This chain uses TRBV4-2 with TRBJ2-1; D is uncertain. This sequence originates from a woman aged 30 to 39 with acute or convalescent COVID-19. CDR3 DNA: TGTGCCAGCAGTTTAAACAATGAGCAGTTCTTC. Protein sequence: CASSLNNEQFF.